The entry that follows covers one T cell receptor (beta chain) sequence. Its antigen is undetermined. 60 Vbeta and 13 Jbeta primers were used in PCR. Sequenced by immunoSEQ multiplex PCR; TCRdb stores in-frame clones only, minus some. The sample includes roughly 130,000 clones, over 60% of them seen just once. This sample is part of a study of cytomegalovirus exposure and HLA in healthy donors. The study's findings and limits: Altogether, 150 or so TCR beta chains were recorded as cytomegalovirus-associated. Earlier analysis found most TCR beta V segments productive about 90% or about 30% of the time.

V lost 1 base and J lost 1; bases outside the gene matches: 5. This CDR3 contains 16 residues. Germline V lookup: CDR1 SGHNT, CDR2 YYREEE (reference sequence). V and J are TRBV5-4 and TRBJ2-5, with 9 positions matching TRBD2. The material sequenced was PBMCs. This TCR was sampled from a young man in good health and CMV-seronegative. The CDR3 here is CASSLRAGGSQETQYF. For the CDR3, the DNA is TGTGCCAGCAGCTTGAGAGCGGGAGGCTCCCAAGAGACCCAGTACTTC. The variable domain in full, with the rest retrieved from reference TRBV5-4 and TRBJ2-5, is ETGVTQSPTHLIKTRGQQVTLRCSSQSGHNTVSWYQQALGQGPQFIFQYYREEENGRGNFPPRFSGLQFPNYSSELNVNALELDDSALYLCASSLRAGGSQETQYFGPGTRLLVL.